These 5 T cell receptor beta chains were sequenced from one sample in a study of OX40 agonist ivuxolimab in advanced cancers. Library preparation employed the immunoSEQ multiplex PCR assay. In TCRdb, the immuneACCESS table is reduced to in-frame sequences with V and J assigned. These tables do not hold every clone; where another copy was compared, an unresolved V gene accounts for under half, and the others remain unexplained. For this sample there are 60,000 to 90,000 clones; 90% appear just once. The ten largest clonotypes hold 0.3% to 0.4% of the sample. Sequencing was performed on CD4+ or CD8+ T cells sorted from blood, taken in a trial of the OX40 agonist ivuxolimab. All receptors come from an adult with an advanced solid tumor such as melanoma, head and neck, liver or kidney cancer.

The chain has TRBV4-1 and TRBJ1-5, with no clear D. V lost 1 base, J lost 3 bases, and 10 bases lay in between. The CDR3 has 15 amino acids. The germline CDR1 and CDR2 sequences are MGHRA and YSYEKL. CDR3 DNA: TGCGCCAGCAGCCAAGGTTACGCTTCCAATCAGCCCCAGCATTTT. It yields the protein CASSQGYASNQPQHF.

The chain links TRBV7-9 to TRBJ2-5, with 10 bases that match TRBD2. V was pared by 2 bases and J by 5 bases, with 14 bases of the junction left unmatched. Germline-derived CDR1 and CDR2 are SEHNR and FQNEAQ (reference sequence). The CDR3 loop spans 18 amino acids. The chain's CDR3 is CASSLPRGVAGGAETQYF. CDR3 nucleotide sequence: TGTGCCAGCAGCTTACCCCGGGGCGTAGCGGGGGGTGCGGAGACCCAGTACTTC.

V is TRBV5-4 and J is TRBJ1-2; D is unclear. The CDR3 covers 16 residues. Trimming removed 0 bases at V and 5 bases at J, with 17 bases between. Germline CDR1 SGHNT, CDR2 YYREEE (reference sequence). In nucleotides, the CDR3 is TGTGCCAGCAGCTTGGTCGGCCGGAATGACGATTATGGCTACACCTTC. Translated: CASSLVGRNDDYGYTF.

The genes are TRBV29-1 and TRBJ1-1; a possible D gene is TRBD1 (5 bases). The germline gives CDR1 SQVTM, CDR2 ANQGSEA. This CDR3 contains 14 residues. V shed 1 base and J shed 4 bases, with 13 bases lying between them. The CDR3 sequence: CSVEVGGGGTEAFF. In DNA form, the CDR3 reads TGCAGCGTTGAAGTGGGGGGTGGAGGCACTGAAGCTTTCTTT.

The chain employs TRBV18 and TRBJ1-5; D remains unclear. Deletions cut 2 bases from V and 2 bases from J, with 7 bases between. The CDR3 extends over 14 amino acids. CDR1 and CDR2 (germline): KGHSH, LQKENI. The CDR3, as DNA: TGTGCCAGCTCACCAGTACGAGGCAATCAGCCCCAGCATTTT. Translating gives CASSPVRGNQPQHF.